Listed below are T cell receptor beta chains from one sample, sequenced in a study of cytomegalovirus exposure and HLA in healthy donors. Data came from immunoSEQ multiplex PCR; TCRdb stores just in-frame clones and leaves some out. Seen here are about 190,000 clones, more than 80% observed once, and the top ten hold 2% to 3%. Source material: PBMCs. These receptors were taken from a woman aged 50 to 65 in good health and CMV-seropositive. Both conserved end residues are part of each CDR3. The order of the fields is CDR3 protein, CDR3 DNA, clone size, D gene, V gene, J gene. D genes are given only for firm matches. The size field is filled for only some rows; it gives once, few, many or a size class.

CASSLGGIQQYF	TGTGCCAGCAGCTTAGGAGGTATTCAGCAGTACTTC	-	-	TRBV11-2	TRBJ2-7
CASTDTGFTYEQYF	TGTGCCAGCACCGACACAGGGTTCACCTACGAGCAGTACTTC	-	-	TRBV28	TRBJ2-7
CASSQPPGLTGNTIYF	TGCGCCAGCAGCCAACCCCCGGGACTTACTGGAAACACCATATATTTT	-	-	TRBV4-1	TRBJ1-3
CASRAVPTGGIEKLFF	TGTGCCAGCAGAGCAGTCCCGACAGGGGGAATCGAAAAACTGTTTTTT	-	TRBD1	TRBV27	TRBJ1-4
CASSLPGTGAKTQYF	TGTGCCAGCAGTTTGCCCGGGACAGGGGCTAAGACCCAGTACTTC	-	TRBD1	TRBV28	TRBJ2-5
CASSYGVDTQYF	TGTGCCAGCAGCTACGGGGTAGATACGCAGTATTTT	few	-	TRBV5-5	TRBJ2-3
CASSLEHLYGYTF	TGCGCCAGCAGCTTGGAACACCTCTATGGCTACACCTTC	-	-	TRBV5-1	TRBJ1-2
CASSDLGQKNTGELFF	TGTGCCAGCAGCGACCTTGGACAGAAGAACACCGGGGAGCTGTTTTTT	once	-	TRBV5-8	TRBJ2-2
CASSPRSNTEAFF	TGTGCCAGCAGTCCCCGTTCGAACACTGAAGCTTTCTTT	few	-	TRBV6-6	TRBJ1-1
CASSKTGGPYEQYF	TGTGCCAGCAGCAAGACGGGGGGGCCCTACGAGCAGTACTTC	-	TRBD2	TRBV2	TRBJ2-7
CASSLVASPQISGANVLTF	TGTGCCAGCAGCTTAGTGGCTAGCCCCCAGATCTCTGGGGCCAACGTCCTGACTTTC	-	-	TRBV7-2	TRBJ2-6
CASSLTSGGIGELFF	TGTGCCAGCAGTCTGACTAGCGGGGGAATCGGGGAGCTGTTTTTT	-	TRBD2	TRBV27	TRBJ2-2
CASSLAGGLTEAFF	TGTGCCAGCAGCTTAGCGGGGGGTCTCACTGAAGCTTTCTTT	-	-	TRBV7-9	TRBJ1-1
CSVGGQRNTGELFF	TGCAGCGTTGGGGGGCAGAGGAACACCGGGGAGCTGTTCTTT	-	-	TRBV29-1	TRBJ2-2
CASSLGGAEGEAFF	TGTGCCAGCAGCCTGGGGGGGGCCGAGGGTGAAGCTTTCTTT	-	-	TRBV6-5	TRBJ1-1
CASSLQMGGSGANVLTF	TGTGCCAGCAGCTTGCAGATGGGAGGCTCTGGGGCCAACGTCCTGACTTTC	-	-	TRBV11-1	TRBJ2-6
CASSYQESGGANVLTF	TGTGCCAGCAGCTATCAAGAAAGCGGCGGGGCCAACGTCCTGACTTTC	few	-	TRBV5-4	TRBJ2-6
CASSTSTGIGNEQFF	TGTGCCAGCTCGACATCCACAGGGATAGGCAATGAGCAGTTCTTC	-	-	TRBV18	TRBJ2-1
CASTPRGERTGELFF	TGCGCCAGCACCCCCCGCGGGGAGAGAACCGGGGAGCTGTTTTTT	-	-	TRBV5-1	TRBJ2-2
CASSSRLAGAYEQYF	TGTGCCAGCAGCTCCCGACTAGCGGGGGCCTACGAGCAGTACTTC	-	TRBD2	TRBV5-4	TRBJ2-7
CASSSLAGGTHEQFF	TGTGCCAGCAGCTCCCTAGCGGGGGGCACCCATGAGCAGTTCTTC	-	TRBD2	TRBV7-9	TRBJ2-1
CASNRGWDTEAFF	TGTGCCAGCAACAGGGGTTGGGACACTGAAGCTTTCTTT	-	TRBD1	TRBV2	TRBJ1-1
CASSMRQPNTEAFF	TGTGCCAGTAGTATGCGACAGCCGAACACTGAAGCTTTCTTT	-	-	TRBV19	TRBJ1-1
CAISETGEGTDTQYF	TGTGCCATCAGCGAAACAGGGGAGGGCACAGATACGCAGTATTTT	-	-	TRBV10-3	TRBJ2-3
CASSPEGAGDSPLHF	TGTGCCAGCAGCCCGGAAGGGGCTGGGGATTCACCCCTCCACTTT	-	-	TRBV5-4	TRBJ1-6
CASSLTRNNYGYTF	TGTGCCAGCAGCTTAACTCGAAATAACTATGGCTACACCTTC	-	-	TRBV7-2	TRBJ1-2
CASRVRGGDEQFF	TGTGCCTCAAGAGTGAGGGGGGGGGATGAGCAGTTCTTC	-	-	TRBV19	TRBJ2-1
CASSFLTGDGYTF	TGTGCCAGCAGCTTCCTGACAGGGGATGGCTACACCTTC	-	TRBD1	TRBV5-4	TRBJ1-2
CASSVALASAYNEQFF	TGTGCCAGCAGCGTAGCTTTGGCTAGCGCCTACAATGAGCAGTTCTTC	-	-	TRBV9	TRBJ2-1
CASSLDSLEAFF	TGTGCCAGCAGCTTGGACAGCCTTGAAGCTTTCTTT	-	-	TRBV11-2	TRBJ1-1
CASSLGLGGGPQETQYF	TGTGCCAGCAGCTTGGGCCTTGGCGGGGGGCCTCAAGAGACCCAGTACTTC	-	TRBD2	TRBV7-6	TRBJ2-5
CASSPPQFDPGLGETQYF	TGTGCCAGTAGTCCCCCGCAGTTTGATCCGGGACTAGGGGAGACCCAGTACTTC	-	TRBD2	TRBV19	TRBJ2-5
CASRGGLRNTEAFF	TGTGCCAGCCGCGGAGGACTCCGGAACACTGAAGCTTTCTTT	few	-	TRBV6-6	TRBJ1-1
CASSPSGGTDTQYF	TGCGCCAGCAGCCCCTCCGGGGGGACAGATACGCAGTATTTT	-	TRBD2	TRBV5-1	TRBJ2-3
CASSWDRARYEQYF	TGTGCCAGCAGTTGGGACAGGGCGAGGTACGAGCAGTACTTC	-	TRBD1	TRBV6-5	TRBJ2-7
CASSEPGQGAQTQYF	TGTGCCAGCAGTGAACCTGGACAGGGAGCACAGACCCAGTACTTC	-	TRBD1	TRBV25-1	TRBJ2-5
CASSQAGTGATQYF	TGTGCCAGCAGCCAAGCCGGGACAGGGGCTACGCAGTATTTT	-	TRBD1	TRBV11-1	TRBJ2-3
CASSSGQGADNEKLFF	TGTGCCAGCAGCTCCGGACAGGGGGCCGATAATGAAAAACTGTTTTTT	once	TRBD1	TRBV7-6	TRBJ1-4
CASSPAPGGLDTGELFF	TGTGCCAGCTCACCAGCTCCAGGCGGGCTCGATACCGGGGAGCTGTTTTTT	-	-	TRBV18	TRBJ2-2
CSVEVWGPRGGKLFF	TGCAGCGTTGAAGTTTGGGGCCCACGGGGGGGAAAACTGTTTTTT	-	-	TRBV29-1	TRBJ1-4
CASSPERRFYNEQFF	TGTGCCAGCAGTCCAGAACGTCGTTTCTACAATGAGCAGTTCTTC	-	-	TRBV6-5	TRBJ2-1
CASNGRGDTEAFF	TGTGCCAGCAACGGCAGGGGTGACACTGAAGCTTTCTTT	few	-	TRBV6-1	TRBJ1-1
CASMSQQSAGTIYF	TGTGCCAGCATGAGTCAGCAGTCGGCGGGCACCATATATTTT	once	-	TRBV9	TRBJ1-3
CASSDGAGTKYTDTQYF	TGTGCCAGCAGTGACGGTGCGGGGACCAAGTACACAGATACGCAGTATTTT	-	-	TRBV2	TRBJ2-3
CASSALRSGTTGTQYF	TGTGCCAGCAGCGCGTTGAGAAGCGGGACCACGGGGACCCAGTACTTC	-	TRBD2	TRBV7-2	TRBJ2-5
CASRATGADQEKLFF	TGTGCCAGCAGAGCGACAGGGGCAGATCAAGAAAAACTGTTTTTT	-	TRBD1	TRBV2	TRBJ1-4
CASSQAGQTYGYTF	TGCGCCAGCAGCCAAGCAGGACAGACCTATGGCTACACCTTC	-	-	TRBV4-1	TRBJ1-2
CASSRDRGRVQETQYF	TGCGCCAGCAGTCGCGACAGGGGGCGCGTCCAAGAGACCCAGTACTTC	-	TRBD1	TRBV4-1	TRBJ2-5
CASSSGGADGANVLTF	TGTGCCAGCAGCTCCGGAGGGGCAGATGGGGCCAACGTCCTGACTTTC	once	-	TRBV7-3	TRBJ2-6
CASSEGQGNSPLHF	TGTGCCAGCAGTGAAGGGCAGGGGAATTCACCCCTCCACTTT	-	-	TRBV6-5	TRBJ1-6
CASSLNPRPGSYNEQFF	TGTGCCAGCAGCTTAAACCCTCGTCCGGGCTCCTACAATGAGCAGTTCTTC	once	-	TRBV7-3	TRBJ2-1
CACGRTSGGPGEQYF	TGTGCCTGTGGGAGGACTAGCGGGGGACCCGGAGAGCAGTACTTC	-	TRBD2	TRBV6-1	TRBJ2-7
CASNQGGNGGELFF	TGTGCCAGCAATCAGGGGGGTAATGGCGGGGAGCTGTTTTTT	-	-	TRBV6-1	TRBJ2-2
CASSSGDGYTF	TGTGCCAGCAGCTCAGGGGATGGCTACACCTTC	-	-	TRBV5-4	TRBJ1-2